This TCR beta chain originates from a study of human T cells and chemical hapten exposure. Turning to the study itself: Small pooled library volume differences chiefly drove per-sample TCR yield variation.

The library tagged each cDNA molecule with unique molecular identifiers. TCRdb analysed the RACE reads with MiXCR anew, one entry per CDR3 protein. This table has 49,000 or so distinct CDR3 sequences, 3.5% to 4.5% appearing once. The time point here: healthy volunteer bleed at 2 weeks. RNA extraction used unfractionated whole blood as the source of total RNA. This clonotype came up many times. Its antigen is not known. Study results and limitations: Once DPC sensitization occurred, TCRs above 1 in 1000 frequency showed no change.

CDR1 and CDR2 from the germline V gene are SGHTA and FQGNSA. The CDR3 covers 14 residues. Trimming took off 2 bases at V and 1 base at J, with 8 bases between the two ends. Source material: whole blood. The sequence derives from a human donor in good health. Some clones in this sample may be carry-over from other donors' samples. The V and J genes are TRBV7-2 and TRBJ1-1, with D perhaps TRBD1 (5 bases). The DNA for the CDR3 is TGTGCCAGCAGCTTATTTCAGGGGAACACTGAAGCTTTCTTT. It encodes CASSLFQGNTEAFF.